This T cell receptor beta chain was found in a study of response to subunit inactivated influenza vaccine. In TCRdb, the RT-PCR reads were re-called with MiXCR into one record per CDR3 protein. This sample has about 180,000 distinct CDR3 sequences, with around 9% found just once. V gave up 6 bases and J gave up 0 bases; unmatched junction bases: 8. Germline V gives CDR1 MDHEN, CDR2 SYDVKM. The CDR3 extends over 16 amino acids. The sequence derives from a man aged 45-60 years who received an inactivated influenza vaccine. Sequences were derived from non-naive T cells sorted from PBMCs, sampled on the day of vaccination. The chain is built from TRBV28 and TRBJ2-1; 7 bases are shared with TRBD2. The CDR3, as DNA: TGTGCCAGCAGCCTCCTCGGGGGGAGCTCCTACAATGAGCAGTTCTTC. Protein sequence: CASSLLGGSSYNEQFF.